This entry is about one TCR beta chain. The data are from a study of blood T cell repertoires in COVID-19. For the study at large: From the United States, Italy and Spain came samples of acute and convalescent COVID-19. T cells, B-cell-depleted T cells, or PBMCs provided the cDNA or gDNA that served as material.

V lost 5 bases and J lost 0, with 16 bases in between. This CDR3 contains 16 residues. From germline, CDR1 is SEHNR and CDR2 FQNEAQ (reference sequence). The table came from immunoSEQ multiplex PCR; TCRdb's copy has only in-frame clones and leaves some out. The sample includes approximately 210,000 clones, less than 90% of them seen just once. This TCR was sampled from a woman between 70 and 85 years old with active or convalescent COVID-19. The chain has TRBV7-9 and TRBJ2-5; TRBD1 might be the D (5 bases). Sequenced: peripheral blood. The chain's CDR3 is CASSPRQTGNQETQYF. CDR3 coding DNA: TGTGCCAGCAGCCCGAGACAAACAGGAAACCAAGAGACCCAGTACTTC.